This T cell receptor beta chain is drawn from a study of regulatory T cells in long-lasting Graves disease. About the study: Persistent cases took antithyroid drugs over 5 years and stayed TSH receptor antibody positive.

Study-level findings and limits: Repertoires from persistent disease leaned toward TRBV28, TRBJ1-2 and TRBJ2-5.

Details on this clonotype: The antigen is undetermined.

HTBI primers from iRepertoire and Arm-PCR of CDR3 regions yielded the TCR beta libraries. Using its own MiXCR run on the multiplex PCR reads, TCRdb lists one record per CDR3 protein. The table lists 700,000 or so distinct CDR3 sequences, around 30% of them singletons, with about 40% in the top ten. Time point: persistent/refractory GD, antithyroid drugs over 5 years with positive TRAb. PBMCs were the source of the RNA used for TCR sequencing. Patients with Graves' disease were diagnosed by American Thyroid Association guidelines. In Xi'an, China, an endocrinology department was the source of patients. The V and J ends lost 4 bases and 2 bases, in that order; junction bases with no gene match: 10. This CDR3 is built from 16 residues. Germline CDR1 reads SGHRS; CDR2 reads YFSETQ.

The TCR sequence derives from a female donor with Graves disease. The specimen comprised peripheral blood mononuclear cells (PBMCs), sampled when the disease was refractory, from a patient treated with antithyroid drugs. The chain recombines TRBV5-1 with TRBJ1-1; 8 bases align to TRBD1. CDR3 amino acids: CASSKGQEVFNTEAFF. The CDR3 nucleotides are TGCGCCAGCAGCAAGGGACAGGAGGTATTTAACACTGAAGCTTTCTTT.